These 13 T cell receptor beta chains originate from one sample sequenced in a study of T cells in Graves' hyperthyroidism and ophthalmopathy. Template material for amplifying TCR beta CDR3 regions consisted of RNA transcripts. Primed by the HTBI set, a first-round RT-PCR was run on the TCR CDR3. TCRdb called the multiplex PCR reads again in MiXCR, with one record for every CDR3 protein. This sample has about 520,000 distinct CDR3 sequences, with less than 25% found just once. Sequenced: blood. Source of these receptors: a woman aged 30 to 39 with Graves' ophthalmopathy.

This clonotype has ten or more counts. The chain couples TRBV2 to TRBJ2-1; D unclear. The CDR3 has 14 residues. Germline V gene data show CDR1 as SNHLY and CDR2 as FYNNEI. V lost 6 bases and J lost 4, with 13 bases in between. CDR3 DNA: TGTGCCAGCAGGTCCGGGTACTTATACAATGAGCAGTTCTTC. This gives the protein CASRSGYLYNEQFF. Complete variable domain (other parts from reference TRBV2 and TRBJ2-1): EPEVTQTPSHQVTQMGQEVILRCVPISNHLYFYWYRQILGQKVEFLVSFYNNEISEKSEIFDDQFSVERPDGSNFTLKIRSTKLEDSAMYFCASRSGYLYNEQFFGPGTRLTVL.

The V call is TRBV10-2, the J call TRBJ1-2, with D unclear. V shed 8 bases and J shed 9 bases, with 19 bases lying between them. Germline CDR1 WSHSY, CDR2 SAAADI. CDR3 size: 13 residues. Written as DNA, the CDR3 is TGCGCCAGCTCTGGGGAGGAGCTGAGACGCTACACCTTC. Translation: CASSGEELRRYTF.

This clonotype showed up many times. The rearrangement links TRBV27 to TRBJ2-7; possible D gene TRBD1, 6 bases. There are 13 residues in the CDR3. CDR1 MNHEY and CDR2 SMNVEV come from the germline V gene (reference sequence). V gave up 4 bases and J gave up 2 bases, with 9 bases separating them. In DNA, the CDR3 is TGTGCCAGCAGTTCCAGGGGTACCTACGAGCAGTACTTC. This encodes CASSSRGTYEQYF.

The chain joins TRBV6-1 to TRBJ1-6; a weak D match, TRBD1 (6 bases). Germline CDR1 and CDR2: MNHNS and SASEGT. The CDR3 has 16 residues. Trimming removed 7 bases at V and 8 bases at J, with 21 bases between. In nucleotides, the CDR3 is TGTGCCAGCACTCATTCAGGGGCCTCCCATGATTCACCCCTCCACTTT. It is translated as CASTHSGASHDSPLHF.

The chain couples TRBV13 to TRBJ1-2; TRBD1 might be the D (6 bases). CDR3 length equals 12 residues. V lost 8 bases and J lost 8, with 15 bases in between. The germline CDR1 and CDR2 sequences are PRHDT and FYEKMQ (reference sequence). The CDR3 DNA sequence: TGTGCCAGCCAAGAGAGGGGGGGAGGCTACACCTTC. Amino acid sequence: CASQERGGGYTF.

This clonotype was seen repeatedly, ten times or more. The chain couples TRBV7-9 to TRBJ1-5; 7 nucleotides line up with TRBD1. J gave up 4 bases and V 8 bases, and 8 bases lay outside the gene matches. Germline CDR1 reads SEHNR; CDR2 reads FQNEAQ (reference sequence). CDR3 length equals 14 residues. CDR3 amino acids: CASAPGDSNQPQHF. CDR3 coding DNA: TGTGCCAGCGCACCTGGGGACAGTAATCAGCCCCAGCATTTT.

Written as DNA, the CDR3 is TGCGCCAGCAGCCAAGATTTTGTAGGGGAGCAGTACTTC. It yields the protein CASSQDFVGEQYF. The chain is built from TRBV4-1 and TRBJ2-7; unclear D gene. V was pared by 0 bases and J by 7 bases, with 10 bases between. Per germline, CDR1 MGHRA and CDR2 YSYEKL. This CDR3 has 13 amino acids.

This rearrangement joins TRBV2 to TRBJ2-7; TRBD2 is a possible D gene (5 bases). V lost 8 bases and J 1 base, leaving 21 bases between the germline ends. CDR3 size: 16 residues. The germline V gene has CDR1 SNHLY and CDR2 FYNNEI. The CDR3 loop reads CASYPGGTASSYEQYF. In nucleotides, the CDR3 is TGTGCCAGCTACCCTGGAGGTACAGCCAGTTCCTACGAGCAGTACTTC.

The sample holds many counts of this clonotype. The chain joins TRBV11-2 to TRBJ1-2, with a weak D call TRBD1 (6 bases). The CDR3 is 14 residues long. V lost 2 bases, J lost 2 bases, and 9 bases lay in between. Germline CDR1 reads SGHAT; CDR2 reads FQNNGV. In DNA form, the CDR3 reads TGTGCCAGCAGCTTAAATCAGGGGAACTATGGCTACACCTTC. Its translation: CASSLNQGNYGYTF.

In this sample, this clonotype turned up many times. The J gene is TRBJ1-2, the V gene TRBV28; 8 bases align to TRBD1. V lost 7 bases and J lost 8; bases outside the gene matches: 12. The CDR3 extends over 14 amino acids. Germline V gives CDR1 MDHEN, CDR2 SYDVKM. The CDR3 region has the DNA TGTGCCAGCACCGACAGGGGTGTAAGGATGGGCTACACCTTC. Its protein is CASTDRGVRMGYTF.

This clonotype was seen a handful of times. The V and J genes are TRBV7-9 and TRBJ1-6; D might be TRBD1 (5 bases). This CDR3 has 15 amino acids. Trimming pared 8 bases from V and 9 bases from J, leaving 20 bases between. Germline lookup yields CDR1 SEHNR and CDR2 FQNEAQ (reference sequence). CDR3 loop: CASENQGIVGSPLHF. The CDR3 DNA reads TGTGCCAGCGAAAACCAGGGTATTGTAGGTTCACCCCTCCACTTT.

This clonotype appeared many times. This chain connects TRBV2 to TRBJ1-2; TRBD1 matches 10 bases. The J segment lost 5 bases and the V segment lost 0 bases, leaving 3 bases of the junction unmatched. The germline CDR1 and CDR2 sequences are SNHLY and FYNNEI. The CDR3 has 15 amino acids. The CDR3 here is CASSEAGQGVYGYTF. The CDR3 nucleotides read TGTGCCAGCAGTGAAGCCGGACAGGGGGTATATGGCTACACCTTC. The whole variable domain, remainder taken from reference TRBV2 and TRBJ1-2, is EPEVTQTPSHQVTQMGQEVILRCVPISNHLYFYWYRQILGQKVEFLVSFYNNEISEKSEIFDDQFSVERPDGSNFTLKIRSTKLEDSAMYFCASSEAGQGVYGYTFGSGTRLTVV.

This clonotype has ten or more counts. For the CDR3, the DNA is TGCAGTGCTTCCTCCCGAGGGGTAGATCAGCCCCAGCATTTT. This gives the protein CSASSRGVDQPQHF. The rearrangement uses TRBV20-1 and TRBJ1-5; a weak D match, TRBD1 (5 bases). Looked up from germline, CDR1 is DFQATT and CDR2 is SNEGSKA (reference sequence). The CDR3 loop spans 14 amino acids. V lost 5 bases and J lost 5, with 16 bases in between.